What follows are 4 T cell receptor beta chains derived from one specimen sequenced in a study of beta chain features in type 1 diabetes. The authors reverse transcribed all of the isolated RNA, so sequencing captured expressed TCRB transcripts. Measured with immunoSEQ multiplex PCR; TCRdb has only the in-frame clones, and not every one. The table records some 150,000 clones, about 51% of them present only once. Sequenced material: Tregs from blood. Receptors were obtained from a man aged 18 to 35 in good health.

This clone came up once. The chain uses TRBV7-9 and TRBJ1-2; possibly TRBD1 for D (5 bases). This CDR3 spans 12 amino acids. V lost 6 bases to trimming and J lost 8 bases, with 13 bases between them. The germline CDR1 and CDR2 sequences are SEHNR and FQNEAQ (reference sequence). The CDR3 sequence: CASRGGFGGYTF. The CDR3 DNA is TGTGCCAGCAGGGGGGGATTTGGGGGCTACACCTTC.

The J gene is TRBJ1-1, the V gene TRBV6-6, with D unresolved. V was pared by 3 bases and J by 10 bases, with 9 bases between. The CDR3 covers 11 residues. Germline CDR1 and CDR2: MNHNY and SVGAGI (reference sequence). CDR3 in DNA: TGTGCCAGCAGTTATCGGTTTGGAGCTTTCTTT. Amino acid sequence: CASSYRFGAFF.

The chain is built from TRBV11-2 and TRBJ1-1; no clear D gene. Trimming pared 3 bases from V and 8 bases from J, leaving 7 bases between. The germline CDR1 and CDR2 sequences are SGHAT and FQNNGV. This CDR3 is built from 11 residues. CDR3 residues: CASSFYSEAFF. As DNA, the CDR3 is TGTGCCAGCAGCTTCTATTCCGAAGCTTTCTTT.

The chain joins TRBV5-1 to TRBJ2-1; 7 nucleotides agree with TRBD1. The ends lost 5 bases at V and 4 bases at J; junction bases unmatched: 9. CDR3 length equals 15 residues. Germline CDR1 is SGHRS and CDR2 is YFSETQ. CDR3 DNA sequence: TGCGCCAGCAGTTTTGAAGGGACAGCATACAATGAGCAGTTCTTC. It encodes CASSFEGTAYNEQFF.